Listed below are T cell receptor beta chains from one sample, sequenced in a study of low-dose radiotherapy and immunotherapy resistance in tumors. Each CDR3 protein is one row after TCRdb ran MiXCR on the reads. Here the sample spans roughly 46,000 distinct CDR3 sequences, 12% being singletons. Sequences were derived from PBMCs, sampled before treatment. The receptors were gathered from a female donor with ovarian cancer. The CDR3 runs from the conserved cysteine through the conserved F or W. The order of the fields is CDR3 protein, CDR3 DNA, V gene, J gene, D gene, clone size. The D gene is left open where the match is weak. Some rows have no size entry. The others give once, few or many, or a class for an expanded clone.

CASSQELGNGYTF	TGTGCCAGCAGCCAAGAGCTGGGGAATGGCTACACCTTC	TRBV3-1	TRBJ1-2	NA	many
CASSLITGTGAFF	TGTGCCAGCAGCCTCATAACCGGGACGGGGGCTTTCTTT	TRBV5-5	TRBJ1-1	NA	many
CASSLTGDQPQHF	TGTGCCAGCAGTCTGACAGGGGATCAGCCCCAGCATTTT	TRBV11-2	TRBJ1-5	TRBD1	many
CASSFRDSRQYF	TGTGCCAGCAGTTTCAGGGACAGCAGGCAGTACTTC	TRBV28	TRBJ2-7	TRBD1	many
CASSQDWRQPAFSYEQYF	TGTGCCAGCAGCCAAGATTGGCGACAGCCCGCTTTCAGCTACGAGCAGTACTTC	TRBV3-1	TRBJ2-7	NA	many
CSARDYGKSYNSPLHF	TGCAGTGCTAGAGATTATGGAAAATCCTATAATTCACCCCTCCACTTT	TRBV20-1	TRBJ1-6	NA	many
CASSRGTSQETQYF	TGTGCCAGCAGTCGAGGGACATCGCAAGAGACCCAGTACTTC	TRBV3-1	TRBJ2-5	NA	many
CASSLTGGSGYTF	TGTGCCAGCAGCTTGACAGGGGGCAGCGGCTACACCTTC	TRBV7-9	TRBJ1-2	TRBD1	many
CASSFLDSYNQPQHF	TGTGCCAGCAGTTTCCTTGACAGCTACAATCAGCCCCAGCATTTT	TRBV28	TRBJ1-5	NA	many
CASSDRDWSTDTQYF	TGTGCCAGCAGTGACCGGGACTGGAGCACAGATACGCAGTATTTT	TRBV6-8	TRBJ2-3	NA	NA
CASSLAGTPADGYTF	TGTGCCAGCAGCTTAGCGGGGACTCCCGCGGATGGCTACACCTTC	TRBV7-9	TRBJ1-2	NA	many
CASSERGGSWAQYF	TGTGCCAGCAGTGAACGGGGAGGGAGTTGGGCCCAGTACTTC	TRBV2	TRBJ2-5	TRBD2	NA
CSAARTGGIVEQYF	TGCAGTGCCGCCAGGACCGGGGGGATTGTCGAGCAGTACTTC	TRBV20-1	TRBJ2-7	TRBD2	many
CASSPSGLVYEQYF	TGCGCCAGCAGCCCTTCCGGTTTGGTCTACGAGCAGTACTTC	TRBV5-1	TRBJ2-7	NA	many
CASKQGSEAFF	TGTGCCAGCAAGCAGGGGTCTGAAGCTTTCTTT	TRBV6-2/TRBV6-3	TRBJ1-1	NA	many
CASGFRGLAGIFSSYNEQFF	TGTGCTAGTGGTTTCCGAGGACTAGCGGGGATATTTAGCTCCTACAATGAGCAGTTCTTC	TRBV12-5	TRBJ2-1	TRBD2	many
CASSLESGGTAQYF	TGTGCCAGCAGCTTGGAATCGGGGGGAACAGCCCAGTACTTC	TRBV5-4	TRBJ2-5	TRBD2	many
CASSLALSGGYAQVDTQYF	TGTGCCAGCAGCTTGGCTCTTAGCGGGGGATACGCACAAGTAGATACGCAGTATTTT	TRBV5-6	TRBJ2-3	TRBD2	many
CASSEDGSGTDTQYF	TGTGCCAGCAGTGAAGACGGGAGTGGCACAGATACGCAGTATTTT	TRBV2	TRBJ2-3	NA	many
CASSGTGSQETQYF	TGTGCCAGCTCAGGGACAGGGAGCCAAGAGACCCAGTACTTC	TRBV18	TRBJ2-5	TRBD1	many
CSANRGVTETQYF	TGCAGCGCCAATCGGGGGGTAACGGAGACCCAGTACTTC	TRBV29-1	TRBJ2-5	TRBD2	NA
CASSDPGRQIHGYTF	TGTGCCAGCAGTGATCCGGGCAGACAAATCCATGGCTACACCTTC	TRBV25-1	TRBJ1-2	NA	many
CSASPSGGIQETQYF	TGCAGTGCTAGTCCTAGCGGGGGAATCCAAGAGACCCAGTACTTC	TRBV20-1	TRBJ2-5	TRBD2	many
CASSPGAGNEKLFF	TGCGCCAGCAGCCCAGGGGCAGGTAATGAAAAACTGTTTTTT	TRBV5-1	TRBJ1-4	NA	many
CASSLGAPQGSPLHF	TGTGCCAGCAGCTTGGGTGCTCCTCAGGGTTCACCCCTCCACTTT	TRBV5-6	TRBJ1-6	NA	many
CASSLDYGGYTF	TGCGCCAGCAGCTTGGATTACGGAGGCTACACCTTC	TRBV5-1	TRBJ1-2	NA	many
CATNRNGEQFF	TGTGCCACAAACCGAAACGGTGAGCAGTTCTTC	TRBV27	TRBJ2-1	NA	many
CASRRQGVDYGYTF	TGTGCCAGCAGGCGACAGGGAGTTGACTATGGCTACACCTTC	TRBV27	TRBJ1-2	TRBD1	few
CASTQPQGGFTEAFF	TGTGCCAGCACCCAACCCCAGGGTGGTTTCACTGAAGCTTTCTTT	TRBV6-6	TRBJ1-1	NA	medium-sized
CASSFNPSGGYNEQFF	TGTGCCAGCAGCTTCAACCCTAGCGGGGGGTACAATGAGCAGTTCTTC	TRBV5-6	TRBJ2-1	TRBD2	many
CASSALAGRTDTQYF	TGTGCCAGCAGCGCACTAGCGGGGAGGACAGATACGCAGTATTTT	TRBV2	TRBJ2-3	TRBD2	many
CASSDTGGPRTGTEAFF	TGTGCCAGCAGTGATACAGGGGGCCCTAGGACGGGAACTGAAGCTTTCTTT	TRBV2	TRBJ1-1	TRBD1	many
CASSTGQLDQPQHF	TGTGCCAGTAGTACGGGACAGTTGGATCAGCCCCAGCATTTT	TRBV19	TRBJ1-5	TRBD1	many
CASSREGVENEQYF	TGCGCCAGCAGCCGAGAAGGGGTAGAGAACGAGCAGTACTTC	TRBV5-1	TRBJ2-7	NA	many
CASSDRGSQSGANVLTF	TGTGCCAGCTCCGACCGGGGATCGCAGTCTGGGGCCAACGTCCTGACTTTC	TRBV18	TRBJ2-6	NA	many
CASSSQGISTDTQYF	TGCGCCAGCAGTTCACAGGGGATTAGCACAGATACGCAGTATTTT	TRBV5-1	TRBJ2-3	TRBD1	many
CASRTSGITGELFF	TGTGCCAGCCGGACTAGCGGAATCACCGGGGAGCTGTTTTTT	TRBV18	TRBJ2-2	TRBD2	many
CASSPGQGAINEQFF	TGTGCCAGCAGCCCTGGACAGGGGGCGATCAATGAGCAGTTCTTC	TRBV5-5	TRBJ2-1	TRBD1	medium-sized
CASKESSSYEQYF	TGTGCCAGCAAGGAAAGCAGCTCCTACGAGCAGTACTTC	TRBV6-5	TRBJ2-7	NA	many